These 20 T cell receptor beta chains originate from one sample sequenced in a study of T-cell memory formation after mild COVID-19 (dated by TCRdb to the early 2020s). Libraries were constructed by 5' RACE. Sequencing relied on an Illumina NovaSeq 6000. TCRdb handled the public reads itself, with Q25 trimming in fastp and clone calling in MiXCR, and kept productive beta chains. Each record represents a unique CDR3 protein, reported with the most common genes and DNA among its rows. This sample lists 550,000 to 700,000 distinct CDR3 sequences; 17% were detected once. The ten largest clones capture 8.1% of the sample. What was sequenced was PBMCs or a T cell subset sorted from them (not recorded which). The receptors derive from an adult woman who had mild COVID-19 (a few samples of this study predate the infection). The sample titles of this study are shuffled in the database, so cell type and time point are left out; the donor was told from shared clones.

This clonotype was detected a few times. This sequence joins TRBV7-9 and TRBJ2-5; D unclear. This CDR3 contains 15 residues. Trimming stripped 4 bases from V and 5 bases from J, with 17 bases between. CDR1 SEHNR and CDR2 FQNEAQ come from the germline V gene (reference sequence). The CDR3 DNA is TGTGCCAGCAGCTCGAGTAACCGGATACGCGAGACCCAGTACTTC. This translates into CASSSSNRIRETQYF. Combining the CDR3 with reference TRBV7-9 and TRBJ2-5 gives the whole variable domain DTGVSQNPRHKITKRGQNVTFRCDPISEHNRLYWYRQTLGQGPEFLTYFQNEAQLEKSRLLSDRFSAERPKGSFSTLEIQRTEQGDSAMYLCASSSSNRIRETQYFGPGTRLLVL.

This clonotype came up many times. V and J are TRBV5-1 and TRBJ1-2; unclear D gene. CDR3 length equals 14 residues. Deletions cut 3 bases from V and 4 bases from J, with 13 bases between. Germline V CDR1 and CDR2: SGHRS, YFSETQ. The CDR3 spells CASSSDGPGYGYTF. DNA for the CDR3: TGCGCCAGCAGCTCGGACGGACCGGGCTATGGCTACACCTTC.

The chain joins TRBV11-3 to TRBJ2-7; D is uncertain. The CDR3 is 14 residues long. The V gene lost 3 bases and the J gene lost 0 bases, with 9 bases spanning the gap. From germline, CDR1 is SGHNT and CDR2 YENEEA. CDR3: CASSFASSSYEQYF. The CDR3 bases are TGTGCCAGCAGCTTCGCCAGTTCCTCCTACGAGCAGTACTTC.

A few counts support this clonotype. CDR3 sequence reads: CSASTTSGFAEQYF. CDR3 nucleotide sequence: TGCAGTGCTAGCACGACTAGCGGGTTCGCTGAGCAGTACTTC. The rearrangement uses TRBV20-1 and TRBJ2-7; TRBD2 aligns across 10 bases. There are 14 residues in the CDR3. The J segment lost 7 bases and the V segment lost 3 bases, leaving 9 bases of the junction unmatched. Germline V lookup: CDR1 DFQATT, CDR2 SNEGSKA (reference sequence).

In this sample, this clonotype turned up a few times. The chain has TRBV28 and TRBJ2-7, with 8 bases that match TRBD1. Germline V gene data show CDR1 as MDHEN and CDR2 as SYDVKM. Trimming at V came to 2 bases and at J to 3 bases, leaving 9 bases not matched to a gene. The CDR3 has 16 amino acids. CDR3 region: CASSLILEQGDYEQYF. In DNA form, the CDR3 reads TGTGCCAGCAGTTTAATCCTCGAACAGGGGGACTACGAGCAGTACTTC.

This chain links TRBV18 with TRBJ2-7, with TRBD1 matching over 7 bases. The germline CDR1 and CDR2 sequences are KGHSH and LQKENI. V lost 6 bases, J lost 1 base, and 12 bases stayed unmatched. There are 16 residues in the CDR3. The CDR3: CASSPIRDRVSYEQYF. The DNA for the CDR3 is TGTGCCAGCTCGCCCATCCGGGACAGAGTTTCCTACGAGCAGTACTTC.

This clonotype was seen only a few times. The chain uses TRBV6-1 and TRBJ2-3, with D tentatively TRBD1 (6 bases). Per the germline V gene, CDR1 is MNHNS and CDR2 is SASEGT. CDR3 size: 15 residues. V was shortened by 8 bases and J by 6 bases, with 21 bases between the two germline ends. The CDR3 DNA reads TGTGCCAGCGGGACAAGTTCGGGCGCCCCGGATACGCAGTATTTT. Translating gives CASGTSSGAPDTQYF.

The rearrangement links TRBV4-1 to TRBJ2-7; 7 positions agree with TRBD2. From germline, CDR1 is MGHRA and CDR2 YSYEKL. With V trimmed by 1 base and J by 0 bases, 6 bases remained unmatched. This CDR3 is 16 amino acids long. CDR3: CASSQGAGGTSYEQYF. CDR3 DNA: TGCGCCAGCAGCCAAGGGGCCGGGGGGACCTCCTACGAGCAGTACTTC.

The chain employs TRBV9 and TRBJ1-1; TRBD1 aligns across 8 bases. Losses at the gene ends were 6 bases for V and 1 base for J; bases not matched to a gene: 8. Germline CDR1 and CDR2: SGDLS and YYNGEE. This CDR3 region has 15 residues. In DNA, the CDR3 is TGTGCCAGCACCAAGGAGGGGACAGGGAACACTGAAGCTTTCTTT. This encodes CASTKEGTGNTEAFF.

The V and J genes are TRBV25-1 and TRBJ2-7, with D maybe TRBD1 (7 bases). CDR1 and CDR2 (germline): MGHDK, SYGVNS. V was trimmed by 3 bases and J by 1 base, leaving 16 bases between them. This CDR3 spans 16 amino acids. In nucleotides, the CDR3 is TGTGCCAGCAGTGATATCGGCAGGGGGGTATCCTACGAGCAGTACTTC. It yields the protein CASSDIGRGVSYEQYF.

This sequence joins TRBV7-2 and TRBJ2-3; 8 bases fit TRBD2. The germline V gene has CDR1 SGHTA and CDR2 FQGNSA. V dropped 8 bases and J dropped 8; count of bases not matched to a gene: 15. CDR3 length: 15 residues. For the CDR3, the DNA is TGTGCCAGCTTGGGAGGCGGGAGGACCCCTACTACGCAGTATTTT. Its translation is CASLGGGRTPTTQYF.

This clonotype was seen a single time. V gene TRBV5-1 combines with J gene TRBJ2-5, with a possible D match to TRBD1 (5 bases). This CDR3 is 13 amino acids long. V gave up 4 bases and J gave up 3 bases, with 10 bases separating them. CDR1 is SGHRS, CDR2 YFSETQ, per germline. Here the CDR3 reads CASSRQREETQYF. Here the CDR3 DNA reads TGCGCCAGCAGCAGACAGCGAGAAGAGACCCAGTACTTC.

The CDR3 loop is CASNTGTGYTEAFF. The CDR3 region has the DNA TGCGCCAGCAATACCGGGACAGGGTACACTGAAGCTTTCTTT. The gene calls are TRBV5-1 and TRBJ1-1; 9 nucleotides align to TRBD1. Germline V gene sequence: CDR1 SGHRS, CDR2 YFSETQ. Trimming cost V 6 bases and J 3 bases; bases outside gene matches: 6. The CDR3 has 14 amino acids.

The genes are TRBV12-3 or TRBV12-4 and TRBJ2-3; TRBD2 aligns across 8 bases. The CDR3 spans 16 residues. V lost 5 bases, J lost 8 bases, and 15 bases stayed unmatched. CDR3 region: CASSPRNGRALGTQYF. The CDR3 nucleotides are TGTGCCAGCAGTCCCCGCAACGGGAGGGCCCTCGGTACGCAGTATTTT.

This clonotype was found a few times. The chain links TRBV15 to TRBJ2-7, with a weak D call TRBD2 (5 bases). The germline V gene has CDR1 LNHNV and CDR2 YYDKDF (reference sequence). The CDR3 is made up of 16 amino acids. V was clipped by 1 base and J by 3 bases, with 16 bases between them. CDR3 loop: CATSRGGQESFYEQYF. CDR3 in DNA: TGTGCCACCAGCAGAGGAGGGCAGGAGAGCTTCTACGAGCAGTACTTC.

The sample holds a few counts of this clonotype. The chain combines TRBV3-1 with TRBJ2-7, with D possibly being TRBD1 (6 bases). This CDR3 has 16 amino acids. Germline V gene sequence: CDR1 LGHDT, CDR2 YNNKEL (reference sequence). V shed 2 bases and J shed 2 bases, with 16 bases lying between them. The CDR3 protein is CASSQRWTDKAYEQYF. CDR3 bases: TGTGCCAGCAGCCAACGATGGACAGATAAAGCCTACGAGCAGTACTTC.

This chain links TRBV5-1 with TRBJ1-1, with D possibly being TRBD1 (5 bases). There are 14 residues in the CDR3. V shed 2 bases and J shed 1 base, with 9 bases lying between them. Germline V gene sequence: CDR1 SGHRS, CDR2 YFSETQ. The DNA for the CDR3 is TGCGCCAGCAGCTTTTCGCAGGGGAACACTGAAGCTTTCTTT. This translates into CASSFSQGNTEAFF.

This clonotype has more than one count but fewer than ten. CDR3 loop: CSARTSGSSYNEQFF. For the CDR3, the DNA is TGCAGTGCTAGGACTAGCGGGAGCTCCTACAATGAGCAGTTCTTC. The chain recombines TRBV20-1 with TRBJ2-1; 12 positions agree with TRBD2. This CDR3 comprises 15 residues. V lost 3 bases and J lost 0; bases outside the gene matches: 0. CDR1 is DFQATT and CDR2 is SNEGSKA in the germline V gene (reference sequence).

The sample holds a few counts of this clonotype. Here the CDR3 DNA reads TGCAGCGTTATCGCCGGGACAGGGTATGGCTACACCTTC. The encoded protein is CSVIAGTGYGYTF. V gene TRBV29-1 combines with J gene TRBJ1-2, with 9 bases aligning to TRBD1. With V trimmed by 5 bases and J by 5 bases, 6 bases remained unmatched. This CDR3 comprises 13 residues. Looked up from germline, CDR1 is SQVTM and CDR2 is ANQGSEA.

V and J are TRBV12-3 or TRBV12-4 and TRBJ2-5, with D uncertain. The CDR3 has 12 residues. The germline V and J ends were trimmed by 8 bases and 5 bases, with 12 bases remaining between them. CDR3 in DNA: TGTGCCAGCGCTACCTACCTCGAGACCCAGTACTTC. This codes for CASATYLETQYF.